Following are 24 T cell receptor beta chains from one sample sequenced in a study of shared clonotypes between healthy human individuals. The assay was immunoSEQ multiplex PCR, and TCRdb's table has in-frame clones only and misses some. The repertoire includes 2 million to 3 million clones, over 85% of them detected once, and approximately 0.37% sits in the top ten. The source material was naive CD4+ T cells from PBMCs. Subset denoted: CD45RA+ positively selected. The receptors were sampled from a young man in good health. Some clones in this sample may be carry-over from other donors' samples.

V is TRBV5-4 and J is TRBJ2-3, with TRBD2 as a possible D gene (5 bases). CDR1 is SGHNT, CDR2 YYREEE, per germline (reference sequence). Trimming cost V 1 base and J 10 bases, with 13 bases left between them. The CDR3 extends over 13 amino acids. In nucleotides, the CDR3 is TGTGCCAGCAGCTTGAGGGATCGGGAATCGCAGTATTTT. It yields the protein CASSLRDRESQYF.

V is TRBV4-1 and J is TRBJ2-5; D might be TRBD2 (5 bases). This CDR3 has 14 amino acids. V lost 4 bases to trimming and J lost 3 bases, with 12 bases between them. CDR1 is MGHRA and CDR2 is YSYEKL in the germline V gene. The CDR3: CASSLREREETQYF. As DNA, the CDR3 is TGCGCCAGCAGCCTGAGGGAAAGGGAAGAGACCCAGTACTTC.

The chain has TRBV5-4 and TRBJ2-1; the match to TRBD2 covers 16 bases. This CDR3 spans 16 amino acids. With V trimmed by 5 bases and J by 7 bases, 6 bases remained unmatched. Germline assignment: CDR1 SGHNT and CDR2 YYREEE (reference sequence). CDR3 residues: CASRSGLAGGPNEQFF. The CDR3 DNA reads TGTGCCAGCAGATCGGGACTAGCGGGAGGGCCTAATGAGCAGTTCTTC.

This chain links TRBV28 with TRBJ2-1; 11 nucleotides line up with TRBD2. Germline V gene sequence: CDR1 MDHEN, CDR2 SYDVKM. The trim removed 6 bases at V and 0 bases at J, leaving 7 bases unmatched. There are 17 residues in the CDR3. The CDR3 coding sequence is TGTGCCAGCAGCTCTAGCGGGAGGCCCCACTCCTACAATGAGCAGTTCTTC. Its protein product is CASSSSGRPHSYNEQFF.

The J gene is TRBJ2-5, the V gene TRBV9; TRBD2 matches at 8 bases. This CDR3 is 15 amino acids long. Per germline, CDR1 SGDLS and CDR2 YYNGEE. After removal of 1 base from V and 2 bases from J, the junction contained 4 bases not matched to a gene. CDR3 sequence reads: CASSVRGGFQETQYF. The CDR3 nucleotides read TGTGCCAGCAGCGTACGCGGGGGGTTTCAAGAGACCCAGTACTTC.

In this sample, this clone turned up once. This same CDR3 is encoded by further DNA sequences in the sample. The CDR3 sequence is CASSLAGSTYEQYF. The CDR3 nucleotides are TGCGCCAGCAGCTTGGCAGGTAGTACCTACGAGCAGTACTTC. The rearrangement links TRBV5-1 to TRBJ2-7; D is ambiguous. The germline V and J ends were trimmed by 0 bases and 2 bases, with 9 bases remaining between them. Germline CDR1 reads SGHRS; CDR2 reads YFSETQ. The CDR3 consists of 14 residues. Looking up the rest from reference TRBV5-1 and TRBJ2-7 gives the full variable domain: KAGVTQTPRYLIKTRGQQVTLSCSPISGHRSVSWYQQTPGQGLQFLFEYFSETQRNKGNFPGRFSGRQFSNSRSEMNVSTLELGDSALYLCASSLAGSTYEQYFGPGTRLTVT.

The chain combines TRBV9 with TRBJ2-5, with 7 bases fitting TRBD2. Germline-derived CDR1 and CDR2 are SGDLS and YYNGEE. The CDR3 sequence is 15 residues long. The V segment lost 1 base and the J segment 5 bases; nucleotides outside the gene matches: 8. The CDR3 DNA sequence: TGTGCCAGCAGCGTAACTCCGGGACTAAGTGAGACCCAGTACTTC. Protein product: CASSVTPGLSETQYF.

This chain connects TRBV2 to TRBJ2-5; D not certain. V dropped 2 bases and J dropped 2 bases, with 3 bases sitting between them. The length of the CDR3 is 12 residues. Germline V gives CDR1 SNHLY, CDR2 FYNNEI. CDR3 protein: CASSEIQETQYF. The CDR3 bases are TGTGCCAGCAGTGAAATACAAGAGACCCAGTACTTC.

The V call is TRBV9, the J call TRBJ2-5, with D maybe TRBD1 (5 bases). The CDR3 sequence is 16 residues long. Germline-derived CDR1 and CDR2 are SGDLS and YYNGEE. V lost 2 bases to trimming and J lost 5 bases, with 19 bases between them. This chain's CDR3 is CASSVGAGNLRETQYF. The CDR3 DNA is TGTGCCAGCAGCGTTGGGGCTGGGAATTTGCGGGAGACCCAGTACTTC.

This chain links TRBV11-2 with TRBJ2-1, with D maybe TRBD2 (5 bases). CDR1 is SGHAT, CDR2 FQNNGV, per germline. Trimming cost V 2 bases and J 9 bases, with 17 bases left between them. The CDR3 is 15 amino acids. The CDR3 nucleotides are TGTGCCAGCAGCTTATTCCGGGGAAAGCTAAGTGAGCAGTTCTTC. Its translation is CASSLFRGKLSEQFF.

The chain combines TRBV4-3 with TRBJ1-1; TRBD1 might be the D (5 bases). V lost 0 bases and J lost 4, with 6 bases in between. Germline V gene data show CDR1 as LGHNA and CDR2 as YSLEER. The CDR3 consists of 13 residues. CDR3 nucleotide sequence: TGCGCCAGCAGCCAAGAGGACACCACTGAAGCTTTCTTT. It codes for CASSQEDTTEAFF.

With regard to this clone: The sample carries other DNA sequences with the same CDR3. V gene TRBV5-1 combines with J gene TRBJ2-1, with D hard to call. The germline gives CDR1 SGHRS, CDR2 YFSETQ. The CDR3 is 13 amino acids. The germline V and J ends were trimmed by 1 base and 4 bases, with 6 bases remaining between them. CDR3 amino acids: CASSLNRYNEQFF. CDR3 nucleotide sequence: TGCGCCAGCAGCTTGAATAGATACAATGAGCAGTTCTTC.

CDR3 nucleotide sequence: TGCGCCAGCAGCTTGGAAGCGACTAGCGGGAACAATGAGCAGTTCTTC. Translating gives CASSLEATSGNNEQFF. The chain is built from TRBV5-1 and TRBJ2-1; TRBD2 matches 11 bases. V lost 0 bases, J lost 5 bases, and 4 bases stayed unmatched. Germline V CDR1 and CDR2: SGHRS, YFSETQ. This CDR3 has 16 amino acids. Looking up the rest from reference TRBV5-1 and TRBJ2-1 gives the full variable domain: KAGVTQTPRYLIKTRGQQVTLSCSPISGHRSVSWYQQTPGQGLQFLFEYFSETQRNKGNFPGRFSGRQFSNSRSEMNVSTLELGDSALYLCASSLEATSGNNEQFFGPGTRLTVL.

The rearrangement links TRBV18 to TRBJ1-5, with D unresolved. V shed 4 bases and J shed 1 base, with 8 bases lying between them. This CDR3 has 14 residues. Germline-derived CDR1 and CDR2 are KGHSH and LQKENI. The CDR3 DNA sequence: TGTGCCAGCTCACATGGCTGGAGCAATCAGCCCCAGCATTTT. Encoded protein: CASSHGWSNQPQHF.

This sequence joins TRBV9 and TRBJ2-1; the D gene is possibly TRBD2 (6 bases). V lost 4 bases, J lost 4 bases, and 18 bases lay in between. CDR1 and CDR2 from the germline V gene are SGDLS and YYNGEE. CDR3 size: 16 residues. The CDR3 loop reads CASSPLGPSVYNEQFF. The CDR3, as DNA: TGTGCCAGCAGCCCCTTGGGGCCTAGCGTATACAATGAGCAGTTCTTC. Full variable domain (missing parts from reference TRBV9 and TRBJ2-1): DSGVTQTPKHLITATGQRVTLRCSPRSGDLSVYWYQQSLDQGLQFLIQYYNGEERAKGNILERFSAQQFPDLHSELNLSSLELGDSALYFCASSPLGPSVYNEQFFGPGTRLTVL.

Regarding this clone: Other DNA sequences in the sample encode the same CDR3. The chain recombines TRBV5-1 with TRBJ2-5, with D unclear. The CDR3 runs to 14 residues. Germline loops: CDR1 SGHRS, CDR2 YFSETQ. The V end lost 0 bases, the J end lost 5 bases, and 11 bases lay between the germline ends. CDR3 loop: CASSLVPGQETQYF. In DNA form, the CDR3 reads TGCGCCAGCAGCTTGGTCCCCGGGCAGGAGACCCAGTACTTC. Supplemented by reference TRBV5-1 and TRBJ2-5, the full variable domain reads KAGVTQTPRYLIKTRGQQVTLSCSPISGHRSVSWYQQTPGQGLQFLFEYFSETQRNKGNFPGRFSGRQFSNSRSEMNVSTLELGDSALYLCASSLVPGQETQYFGPGTRLLVL.

Here the CDR3 reads CASSLIGRNEQFF. For the CDR3, the DNA is TGTGCCAGCAGCTTAATAGGTCGCAATGAGCAGTTCTTC. The gene calls are TRBV7-3 and TRBJ2-1, with D unresolved. Germline CDR1 is SGHTA and CDR2 is FQGTGA. CDR3 size: 13 residues. The germline V and J ends were trimmed by 1 base and 6 bases, with 7 bases remaining between them.

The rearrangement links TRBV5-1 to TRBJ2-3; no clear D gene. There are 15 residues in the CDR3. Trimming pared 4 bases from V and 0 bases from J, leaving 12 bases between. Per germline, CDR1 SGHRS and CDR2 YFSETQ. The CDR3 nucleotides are TGCGCCAGCAGCCGGGTCGTATCTAGCACAGATACGCAGTATTTT. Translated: CASSRVVSSTDTQYF.

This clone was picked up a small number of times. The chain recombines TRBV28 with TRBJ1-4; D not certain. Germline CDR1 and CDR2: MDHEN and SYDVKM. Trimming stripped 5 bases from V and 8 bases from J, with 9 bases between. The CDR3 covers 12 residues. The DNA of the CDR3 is TGTGCCAGCAGTGTCGGGTGGGAAAAACTGTTTTTT. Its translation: CASSVGWEKLFF.

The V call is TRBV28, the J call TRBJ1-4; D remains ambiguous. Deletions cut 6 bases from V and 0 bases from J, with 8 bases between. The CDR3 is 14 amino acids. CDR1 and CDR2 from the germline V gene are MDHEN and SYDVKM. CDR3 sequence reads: CASSLDATNEKLFF. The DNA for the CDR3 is TGTGCCAGCAGCTTAGACGCAACTAATGAAAAACTGTTTTTT.

In DNA, the CDR3 is TGTGCCAGCAGCGGAGGGGAATACAATGAGCAGTTCTTC. Encoded protein: CASSGGEYNEQFF. V gene TRBV2 combines with J gene TRBJ2-1, with a tentative D call TRBD2 (6 bases). V lost 6 bases to trimming and J lost 4 bases, with 10 bases between them. The germline V gene encodes CDR1 SNHLY and CDR2 FYNNEI. The CDR3 runs 13 residues.

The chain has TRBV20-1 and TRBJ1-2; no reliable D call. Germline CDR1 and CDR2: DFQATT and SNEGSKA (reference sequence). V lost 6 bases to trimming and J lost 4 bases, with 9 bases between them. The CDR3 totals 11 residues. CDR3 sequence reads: CSATVLYGYTF. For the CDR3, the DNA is TGCAGTGCCACGGTTCTCTATGGCTACACCTTC.

CDR3 sequence: CASSLGGAGGPFETQYF. The CDR3 DNA reads as TGTGCCAGCAGCTTAGGAGGAGCGGGAGGGCCGTTTGAGACCCAGTACTTC. The J gene is TRBJ2-5, the V gene TRBV7-2, with 10 positions matching TRBD2. CDR1 is SGHTA, CDR2 FQGNSA, per germline. The CDR3 covers 17 residues. V lost 1 base, J lost 5 bases, and 10 bases stayed unmatched. Combining the CDR3 with reference TRBV7-2 and TRBJ2-5 gives the whole variable domain GAGVSQSPSNKVTEKGKDVELRCDPISGHTALYWYRQSLGQGLEFLIYFQGNSAPDKSGLPSDRFSAERTGGSVSTLTIQRTQQEDSAVYLCASSLGGAGGPFETQYFGPGTRLLVL.

The CDR3 spells CASSYEGTVSEKLFF. The CDR3 nucleotides are TGTGCCAGCAGTTACGAGGGGACAGTTAGTGAAAAACTGTTTTTT. V usage is TRBV6-5 and J usage is TRBJ1-4, with 7 positions matching TRBD1. The ends lost 2 bases at V and 7 bases at J; junction bases unmatched: 7. Germline loops: CDR1 MNHEY, CDR2 SVGAGI. This CDR3 region has 15 residues.